Listed below are T cell receptor beta chains from one sample, sequenced in a study of shared clonotypes between healthy human individuals. TCRdb keeps only in-frame clones here, not all; method: immunoSEQ multiplex PCR. The sample has over 1.5 million clones, about 98% seen once; the top ten hold less than 0.55%. The source material was naive CD4+ T cells sorted from blood. All receptors come from a man aged 30-40 years in good health. The CDR3 runs from the conserved cysteine through the conserved F or W. D genes are given only for firm matches. A row's size may be missing; if present it is once, few, many or a size class.

j_call v_call clone_size d_call cdr3_aa
TRBJ2-2 TRBV9 NA NA CASSVAASRMNTGELFF
TRBJ2-7 TRBV29-1 NA TRBD2 CSVLKTSGSSEQYF
TRBJ1-2 TRBV27 once NA CASSLISGSGYTF
TRBJ2-7 TRBV14 NA NA CASSQARVWSEQYF
TRBJ2-1 TRBV9 once NA CASSVVGGAYNEQFF
TRBJ1-2 TRBV10-3 NA TRBD1 CAITQTGGGANYGYTF
TRBJ2-2 TRBV19 NA TRBD1 CASSRLGQANTGELFF
TRBJ2-2 TRBV4-2 NA TRBD2 CASSQVAVAGETGELFF
TRBJ2-5 TRBV7-6 once TRBD2 CASSLVSLAGGDWETQYF
TRBJ2-1 TRBV5-1 NA NA CASSLDGYNEQFF
TRBJ2-3 TRBV27 NA NA CASSLRGSTDTQYF
TRBJ1-1 TRBV1 NA NA CTSSQDRGQGISAFF
TRBJ2-7 TRBV5-1 NA TRBD1 CASSLVRDSDSYEQYF
TRBJ2-1 TRBV6-6 NA TRBD2 CASKASGSYLDEQFF
TRBJ2-1 TRBV7-2 once NA CASSARLVKQFF
TRBJ1-1 TRBV5-1 NA NA CASSLGEGWKGNTEAFF
TRBJ2-2 TRBV19 NA TRBD1 CASRDRGLTGELFF
TRBJ2-3 TRBV5-6 NA TRBD1 CASSRGTGSTDTQYF
TRBJ2-6 TRBV6-5 once NA CASRLVGGANVLTF
TRBJ2-7 TRBV27 NA NA CASSERRSSYEQYF
TRBJ2-1 TRBV9 NA TRBD1 CASSVEIRGLNNEQFF
TRBJ1-1 TRBV10-2 NA NA CASSFRQNTEAFF
TRBJ2-5 TRBV5-4 NA TRBD2 CASSTGLAGAQETQYF
TRBJ2-3 TRBV18 NA NA CASSPNRQDLRNTQYF
TRBJ2-5 TRBV7-8 NA NA CASSLPTGRPETQYF
TRBJ2-5 TRBV5-1 NA NA CASSLGGPETQYF
TRBJ2-3 TRBV5-1 NA TRBD1 CASSGDRVSLTDTQYF
TRBJ2-7 TRBV4-2 once NA CASSQEPGFEQYF
TRBJ2-7 TRBV5-4 once TRBD1 CASSVDREIYEQYF
TRBJ2-1 TRBV5-4 NA NA CASSLEGPLYNEQFF
TRBJ2-5 TRBV7-3 NA NA CASSLTHNQGGTQYF
TRBJ2-1 TRBV6-1 NA TRBD2 CASSETLAGSYNEQFF
TRBJ1-1 TRBV5-4 NA NA CASSPRRGSTEAFF
TRBJ2-3 TRBV2 NA NA CASSVGSTDTQYF
TRBJ1-5 TRBV30 NA TRBD1 CAWSRGQGEVSDQPQHF
TRBJ1-2 TRBV5-5 NA NA CASSQTWGRPNYGYTF
TRBJ2-2 TRBV5-4 NA NA CASSRRDPNTGELFF
TRBJ2-7 TRBV5-1 NA TRBD1 CASRIKQGAGSYEQYF
TRBJ2-7 TRBV10-3 once NA CAIQQGSYEQYF
TRBJ2-7 TRBV5-1 NA TRBD2 CASSLTAGVSYEQYF
TRBJ2-5 TRBV18 NA NA CASSPLREYEAGETQYF
TRBJ2-7 TRBV27 NA TRBD1 CASSMDRGPYEQYF
TRBJ2-7 TRBV4-1 NA NA CASSPRTLPHEQYF
TRBJ2-2 TRBV5-1 NA TRBD2 CASSLGLAGASTGELFF
TRBJ2-1 TRBV15 NA TRBD2 CATSGRTSGGNEQFF
TRBJ2-1 TRBV2 NA NA CASNRAETYNEQFF
TRBJ2-3 TRBV19 NA NA CASSISPSTDTQYF
TRBJ2-6 TRBV2 NA NA CASTRANVLTF
TRBJ1-5 TRBV28 NA NA CASNRDSNQPQHF
TRBJ2-1 TRBV7-2 NA TRBD2 CASSPGTSGAPSYNEQFF
TRBJ1-2 TRBV27 NA TRBD1 CASSSRDRRHYGYTF
TRBJ1-5 TRBV15 once NA CATSTGVLQPQHF
TRBJ2-1 TRBV18 NA NA CASSLRDSGYNEQFF